The 22 T cell receptor beta chains presented below share a single source sample, sequenced in a study of blood T cell repertoires in COVID-19. Only in-frame clones appear in the TCRdb table, and some are missing; sequencing was by immunoSEQ multiplex PCR. The table has some 49,000 clones, 82% seen once. The source material was peripheral blood. Receptors were obtained from a woman aged 55-70 years with acute or convalescent COVID-19.

The rearrangement links TRBV21-1 to TRBJ2-1; the D segment call TRBD2 is taken from the table without a DNA check. TRBV21-1 is shown as a pseudogene. The CDR3 contains 13 residues. The CDR3 is CASSKVPSTEQFF. In DNA, the CDR3 is TGTGCCAGCAGCAAAGTTCCTAGTACTGAGCAGTTCTTC.

CDR3 region: CATSDSGTNSYEQYF. DNA for the CDR3: TGTGCCACCAGTGACTCCGGGACAAACTCCTACGAGCAGTACTTC. The chain links TRBV24-1 to TRBJ2-7; possible D gene TRBD1, 6 bases. Germline V gene sequence: CDR1 KGHDR, CDR2 SFDVKD. This CDR3 is built from 15 residues. Trimming pared 4 bases from V and 0 bases from J, leaving 12 bases between.

The chain couples TRBV5-1 to TRBJ2-7, with D perhaps TRBD2 (5 bases). Germline V lookup: CDR1 SGHRS, CDR2 YFSETQ. The CDR3 extends over 14 amino acids. V was shortened by 5 bases and J by 2 bases, with 14 bases between the two germline ends. The CDR3 nucleotides are TGCGCCAGCAGACCGTACGGGGAAACCTACGAGCAGTACTTC. Protein product: CASRPYGETYEQYF.

A single count supports this clone. The chain has TRBV6-1 and TRBJ2-4; a weak D match, TRBD1 (5 bases). The CDR3 contains 17 residues. V lost 3 bases and J lost 6, with 21 bases in between. CDR1 and CDR2 (germline): MNHNS, SASEGT. The chain's CDR3 is CASSDRRPGWGSNIQYF. CDR3 coding DNA: TGTGCCAGCAGTGATCGCCGCCCAGGGTGGGGATCAAACATTCAGTACTTC.

This clone was counted only a few times. The genes are TRBV5-4 and TRBJ2-7, with 8 bases matching TRBD1. This CDR3 spans 17 amino acids. Germline values: CDR1 SGHNT, CDR2 YYREEE (reference sequence). The junction had 12 bases not matched to a gene; V was cut back by 4 bases and J by 0 bases. Here the CDR3 DNA reads TGTGCCAGCAGCACCGGTGGACAGGGCCTAAGCTCCTACGAGCAGTACTTC. Translating gives CASSTGGQGLSSYEQYF.

J is TRBJ2-3 and V is TRBV2; no clear D. The CDR3 loop spans 14 amino acids. The V and J ends lost 4 bases and 0 bases respectively, with 8 bases between them. Germline V gives CDR1 SNHLY, CDR2 FYNNEI. The CDR3 nucleotides read TGTGCCAGCAGTGTTGAGCCTAGCACAGATACGCAGTATTTT. Its protein product is CASSVEPSTDTQYF.

This clone was picked up one time. The genes are TRBV2 and TRBJ1-2; 8 bases line up with TRBD1. The V segment lost 7 bases and the J segment 10 bases; nucleotides outside the gene matches: 17. This CDR3 spans 15 amino acids. Germline V gene sequence: CDR1 SNHLY, CDR2 FYNNEI. This CDR3 is CASILDRGSSRFYTF. CDR3 bases: TGTGCCAGCATTCTTGACAGGGGTTCTAGCCGGTTCTACACCTTC.

The CDR3 DNA sequence: TGCAGTGCTAGTAGGCAGGGGGATGGCTACACCTTC. Translation: CSASRQGDGYTF. The chain recombines TRBV20-1 with TRBJ1-2; 7 positions match TRBD1. The V and J ends lost 3 bases and 6 bases, in that order; junction bases with no gene match: 4. The CDR3 spans 12 residues. CDR1 is DFQATT and CDR2 is SNEGSKA in the germline V gene (reference sequence).

The gene calls are TRBV18 and TRBJ2-3; D might be TRBD1 (6 bases). Germline CDR1 is KGHSH and CDR2 is LQKENI. Trimming took 0 bases from V and 4 from J, leaving 14 bases between them. The CDR3 extends over 16 amino acids. CDR3: CASSPPTGPYPDTQYF. The CDR3 nucleotides are TGTGCCAGCTCACCACCAACAGGGCCCTACCCAGATACGCAGTATTTT.

The gene calls are TRBV4-1 and TRBJ1-2; D might be TRBD1 (6 bases). This CDR3 region has 16 residues. V was cut by 0 bases and J by 0 bases, with 11 bases left in between. Per the germline V gene, CDR1 is MGHRA and CDR2 is YSYEKL. The CDR3, as DNA: TGCGCCAGCAGCCAAGATATACAGGGCCCTAACTATGGCTACACCTTC. It is translated as CASSQDIQGPNYGYTF.

The J gene is TRBJ2-3, the V gene TRBV5-1; no clear D. V lost 4 bases and J lost 0, with 9 bases in between. The CDR3 contains 14 residues. The germline gives CDR1 SGHRS, CDR2 YFSETQ. The CDR3 reads CASSVQASTDTQYF. DNA of the CDR3: TGCGCCAGCAGCGTACAAGCGAGCACAGATACGCAGTATTTT.

The chain joins TRBV7-2 to TRBJ1-1; possibly TRBD1 for D (6 bases). The CDR3 covers 15 residues. Germline CDR1 and CDR2: SGHTA and FQGNSA. With 5 bases removed from V and 0 bases from J, the gap between germline ends came to 13 bases. This chain's CDR3 is CASSTRDNMNTEAFF. The CDR3 bases are TGTGCCAGCAGCACCCGGGACAACATGAACACTGAAGCTTTCTTT. Full variable domain (remainder filled in from reference TRBV7-2 and TRBJ1-1): GAGVSQSPSNKVTEKGKDVELRCDPISGHTALYWYRQSLGQGLEFLIYFQGNSAPDKSGLPSDRFSAERTGGSVSTLTIQRTQQEDSAVYLCASSTRDNMNTEAFFGQGTRLTVV.

This sequence joins TRBV5-5 and TRBJ1-1, with D possibly matching TRBD1 (6 bases). Germline lookup yields CDR1 SGHKS and CDR2 YYEKEE (reference sequence). The V end was cut by 0 bases, the J end by 0 bases, with 15 bases between. There are 17 residues in the CDR3. CDR3 sequence (DNA): TGTGCCAGCAGCTTGGTAGGGACAAGGGTTCTGAACACTGAAGCTTTCTTT. It codes for CASSLVGTRVLNTEAFF.

V gene TRBV27 combines with J gene TRBJ1-1; a possible D gene is TRBD1 (6 bases). In germline, CDR1 is MNHEY, CDR2 SMNVEV (reference sequence). V was clipped by 2 bases and J by 4 bases, with 8 bases between them. The CDR3 runs 13 residues. The CDR3 loop reads CASSLQGLTEAFF. DNA of the CDR3: TGTGCCAGCAGTTTACAGGGGCTCACTGAAGCTTTCTTT.

Here the CDR3 reads CASSLAAGTNYGYTF. Here the CDR3 DNA reads TGCGCCAGCAGCTTGGCGGCAGGAACTAACTATGGCTACACCTTC. The V gene is TRBV5-1, the J gene TRBJ1-2; D remains ambiguous. V was cut by 0 bases and J by 0 bases, with 9 bases left in between. The CDR3 is made up of 15 amino acids. Germline V gives CDR1 SGHRS, CDR2 YFSETQ.

This chain connects TRBV7-9 to TRBJ2-1; 8 nucleotides match TRBD2. CDR3 length equals 19 residues. From germline, CDR1 is SEHNR and CDR2 FQNEAQ (reference sequence). Germline trimming cut 5 bases from V and 0 bases from J; bases unmatched to any gene: 15. As DNA, the CDR3 is TGTGCCAGCAGCCCATCCGTCACTAGCGGAGAGACCTCCTACAATGAGCAGTTCTTC. Protein product: CASSPSVTSGETSYNEQFF.

The genes are TRBV2 and TRBJ2-3; tentative D call: TRBD1 (6 bases). The CDR3 has 15 amino acids. V was shortened by 8 bases and J by 6 bases, with 21 bases between the two germline ends. The germline CDR1 and CDR2 sequences are SNHLY and FYNNEI. This CDR3 is CASRAGQPGTDTQYF. For the CDR3, the DNA is TGTGCCAGCCGGGCCGGACAGCCAGGGACGGATACGCAGTATTTT. Combining the CDR3 with reference TRBV2 and TRBJ2-3 gives the whole variable domain EPEVTQTPSHQVTQMGQEVILRCVPISNHLYFYWYRQILGQKVEFLVSFYNNEISEKSEIFDDQFSVERPDGSNFTLKIRSTKLEDSAMYFCASRAGQPGTDTQYFGPGTRLTVL.

This clone was counted a single time. The genes are TRBV4-1 and TRBJ2-7, with 7 bases aligning to TRBD2. The trim removed 0 bases at V and 2 bases at J, leaving 7 bases unmatched. Per the germline V gene, CDR1 is MGHRA and CDR2 is YSYEKL. The CDR3 has 16 residues. CDR3 sequence (DNA): TGCGCCAGCAGCCAAGATCACCTAGCGGTTACCTACGAGCAGTACTTC. Its translation: CASSQDHLAVTYEQYF.

The J gene is TRBJ1-6, the V gene TRBV12-3 or TRBV12-4; 7 bases agree with TRBD1. V shed 6 bases and J 7 bases; nucleotides not matched to a gene: 3. This CDR3 is built from 13 residues. The CDR3: CASSRTGNSPLHF. CDR3 in DNA: TGTGCCAGCAGCCGGACAGGAAATTCACCCCTCCACTTT.

This clone was picked up a small number of times. The chain joins TRBV13 to TRBJ2-4; 9 bases align to TRBD2. There are 15 residues in the CDR3. The ends lost 4 bases at V and 7 bases at J; junction bases unmatched: 8. The germline gives CDR1 PRHDT, CDR2 FYEKMQ (reference sequence). The CDR3: CASSSGGGDWNIQYF. The CDR3 DNA reads as TGTGCCAGCAGCTCTGGCGGGGGGGACTGGAACATTCAGTACTTC.

The J gene is TRBJ1-1, the V gene TRBV29-1; D gene uncertain. V lost 6 bases and J 5 bases, leaving 10 bases between the germline ends. This CDR3 is built from 11 residues. CDR1 and CDR2 from the germline V gene are SQVTM and ANQGSEA. CDR3: CSVTEGTEAFF. In DNA form, the CDR3 reads TGCAGCGTCACTGAGGGAACTGAAGCTTTCTTT.

This chain connects TRBV27 to TRBJ1-1; D is unresolved. Trimming removed 4 bases from V and 1 base from J, with 13 bases in between. Germline CDR1 and CDR2: MNHEY and SMNVEV (reference sequence). This CDR3 comprises 15 residues. The CDR3: CASSYRGLTNTEAFF. Written as DNA, the CDR3 is TGTGCCAGCAGTTATCGCGGACTCACGAACACTGAAGCTTTCTTT.